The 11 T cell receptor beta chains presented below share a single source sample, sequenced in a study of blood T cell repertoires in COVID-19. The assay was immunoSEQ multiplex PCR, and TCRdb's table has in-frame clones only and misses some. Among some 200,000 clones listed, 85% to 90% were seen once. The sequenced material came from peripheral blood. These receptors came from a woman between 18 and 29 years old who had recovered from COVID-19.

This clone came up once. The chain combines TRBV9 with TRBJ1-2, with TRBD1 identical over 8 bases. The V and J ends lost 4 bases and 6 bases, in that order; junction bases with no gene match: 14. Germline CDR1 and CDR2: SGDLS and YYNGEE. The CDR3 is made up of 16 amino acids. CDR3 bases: TGTGCCAGCAGCCCTCGGTTTTTGGACAGGGACCATGGCTACACCTTC. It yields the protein CASSPRFLDRDHGYTF. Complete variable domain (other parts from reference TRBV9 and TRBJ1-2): DSGVTQTPKHLITATGQRVTLRCSPRSGDLSVYWYQQSLDQGLQFLIQYYNGEERAKGNILERFSAQQFPDLHSELNLSSLELGDSALYFCASSPRFLDRDHGYTFGSGTRLTVV.

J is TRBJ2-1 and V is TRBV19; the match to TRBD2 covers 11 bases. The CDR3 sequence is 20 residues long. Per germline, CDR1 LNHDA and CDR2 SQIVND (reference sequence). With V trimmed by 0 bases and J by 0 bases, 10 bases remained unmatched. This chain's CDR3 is CASSIDLVAGGPGSYNEQFF. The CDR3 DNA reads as TGTGCCAGTAGTATAGATCTAGTAGCGGGGGGGCCAGGCTCCTACAATGAGCAGTTCTTC.

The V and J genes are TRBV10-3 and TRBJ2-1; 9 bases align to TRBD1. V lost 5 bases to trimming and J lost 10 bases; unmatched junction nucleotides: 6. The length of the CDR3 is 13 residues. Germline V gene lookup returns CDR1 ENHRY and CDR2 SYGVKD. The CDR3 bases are TGTGCCATCAGTCGGACAGGGGTGGACGAGCAGTTCTTC. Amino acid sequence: CAISRTGVDEQFF.

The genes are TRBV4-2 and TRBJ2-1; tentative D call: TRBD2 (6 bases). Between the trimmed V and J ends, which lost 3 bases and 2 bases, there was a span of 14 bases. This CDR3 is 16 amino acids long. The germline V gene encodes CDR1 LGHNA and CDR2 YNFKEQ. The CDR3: CASSQRESPPYNEQFF. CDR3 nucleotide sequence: TGTGCCAGCAGCCAGCGGGAAAGCCCCCCCTACAATGAGCAGTTCTTC.

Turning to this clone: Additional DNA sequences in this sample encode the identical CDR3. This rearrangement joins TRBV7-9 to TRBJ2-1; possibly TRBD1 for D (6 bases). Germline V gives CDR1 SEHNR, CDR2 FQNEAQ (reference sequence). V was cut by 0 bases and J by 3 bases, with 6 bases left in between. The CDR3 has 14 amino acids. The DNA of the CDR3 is TGTGCCAGCAGCTTAGCAGGGGGCTACAATGAGCAGTTCTTC. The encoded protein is CASSLAGGYNEQFF. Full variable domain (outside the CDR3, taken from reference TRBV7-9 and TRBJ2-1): DTGVSQNPRHKITKRGQNVTFRCDPISEHNRLYWYRQTLGQGPEFLTYFQNEAQLEKSRLLSDRFSAERPKGSFSTLEIQRTEQGDSAMYLCASSLAGGYNEQFFGPGTRLTVL.

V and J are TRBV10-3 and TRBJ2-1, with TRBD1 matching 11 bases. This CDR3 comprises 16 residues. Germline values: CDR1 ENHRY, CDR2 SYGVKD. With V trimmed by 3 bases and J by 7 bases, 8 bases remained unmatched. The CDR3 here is CAISDGDRGKRNEQFF. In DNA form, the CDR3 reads TGTGCCATCAGTGACGGGGACAGGGGGAAAAGGAATGAGCAGTTCTTC.

The CDR3 DNA is TGTGCCAGCAGCTTGGTCGGGACAGGGTCGTGGGGGGCCAACGTCCTGACTTTC. Translating gives CASSLVGTGSWGANVLTF. This chain links TRBV5-4 with TRBJ2-6, with 9 bases fitting TRBD1. The germline gives CDR1 SGHNT, CDR2 YYREEE (reference sequence). CDR3 length: 18 amino acids. J gave up 4 bases and V 0 bases, and 8 bases lay outside the gene matches. Full variable domain (outside the CDR3, taken from reference TRBV5-4 and TRBJ2-6): ETGVTQSPTHLIKTRGQQVTLRCSSQSGHNTVSWYQQALGQGPQFIFQYYREEENGRGNFPPRFSGLQFPNYSSELNVNALELDDSALYLCASSLVGTGSWGANVLTFGAGSRLTVL.

CDR3 loop: CASSSYLAGEQFF. The CDR3 DNA is TGTGCCAGCAGCTCCTATTTAGCGGGGGAGCAGTTCTTC. The genes are TRBV9 and TRBJ2-1; 8 nucleotides agree with TRBD2. This CDR3 has 13 amino acids. V was clipped by 4 bases and J by 10 bases; unmatched bases: 7. Germline V gives CDR1 SGDLS, CDR2 YYNGEE.

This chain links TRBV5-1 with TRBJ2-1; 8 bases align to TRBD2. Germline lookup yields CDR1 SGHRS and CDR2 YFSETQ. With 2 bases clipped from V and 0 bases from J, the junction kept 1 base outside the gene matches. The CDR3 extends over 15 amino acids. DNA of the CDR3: TGCGCCAGCAGCTTTCGGGAGGGCTCCTACAATGAGCAGTTCTTC. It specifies CASSFREGSYNEQFF.

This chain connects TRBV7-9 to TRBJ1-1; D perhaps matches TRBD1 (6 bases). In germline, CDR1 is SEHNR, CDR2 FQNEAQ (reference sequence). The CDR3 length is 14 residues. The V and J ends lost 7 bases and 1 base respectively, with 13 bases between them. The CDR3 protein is CASTPGGPNTEAFF. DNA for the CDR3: TGTGCCAGCACCCCTGGGGGCCCGAACACTGAAGCTTTCTTT.

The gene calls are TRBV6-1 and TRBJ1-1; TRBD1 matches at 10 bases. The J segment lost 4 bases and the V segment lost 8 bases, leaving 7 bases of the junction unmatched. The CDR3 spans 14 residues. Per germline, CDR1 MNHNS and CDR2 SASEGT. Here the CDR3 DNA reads TGTGCCAGCGTGACCGGGACAGGGGTCACTGAAGCTTTCTTT. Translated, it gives CASVTGTGVTEAFF.